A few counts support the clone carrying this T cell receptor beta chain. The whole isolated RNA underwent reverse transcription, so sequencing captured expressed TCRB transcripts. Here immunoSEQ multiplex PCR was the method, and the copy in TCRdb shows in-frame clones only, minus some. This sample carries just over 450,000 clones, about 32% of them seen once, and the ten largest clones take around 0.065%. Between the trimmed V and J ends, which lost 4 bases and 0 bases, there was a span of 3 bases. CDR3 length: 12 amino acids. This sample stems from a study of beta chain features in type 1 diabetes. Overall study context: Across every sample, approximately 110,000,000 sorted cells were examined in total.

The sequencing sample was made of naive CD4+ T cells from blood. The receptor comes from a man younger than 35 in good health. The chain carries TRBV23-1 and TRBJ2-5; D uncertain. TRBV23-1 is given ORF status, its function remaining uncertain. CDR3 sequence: CASSRNQETQYF. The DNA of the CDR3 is TGCGCCAGCAGTCGAAACCAAGAGACCCAGTACTTC.